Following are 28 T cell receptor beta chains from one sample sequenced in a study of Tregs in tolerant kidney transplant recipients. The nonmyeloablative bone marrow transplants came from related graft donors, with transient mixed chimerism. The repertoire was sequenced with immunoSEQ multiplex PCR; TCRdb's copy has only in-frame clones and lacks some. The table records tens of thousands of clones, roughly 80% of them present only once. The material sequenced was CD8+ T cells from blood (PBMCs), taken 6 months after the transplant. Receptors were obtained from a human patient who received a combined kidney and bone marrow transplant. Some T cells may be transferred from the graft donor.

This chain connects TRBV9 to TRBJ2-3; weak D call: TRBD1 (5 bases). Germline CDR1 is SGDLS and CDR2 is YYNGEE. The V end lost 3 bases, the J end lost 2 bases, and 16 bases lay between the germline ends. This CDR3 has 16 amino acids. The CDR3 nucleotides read TGTGCCAGCAGCGCCGAGGTTGGGGCCTACACAGATACGCAGTATTTT. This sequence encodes CASSAEVGAYTDTQYF.

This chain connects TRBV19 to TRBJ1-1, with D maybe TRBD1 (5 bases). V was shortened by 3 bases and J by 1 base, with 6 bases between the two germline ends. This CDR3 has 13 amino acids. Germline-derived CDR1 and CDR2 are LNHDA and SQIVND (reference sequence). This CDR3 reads CASSITGNTEAFF. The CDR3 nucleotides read TGTGCCAGTAGTATCACAGGGAACACTGAAGCTTTCTTT.

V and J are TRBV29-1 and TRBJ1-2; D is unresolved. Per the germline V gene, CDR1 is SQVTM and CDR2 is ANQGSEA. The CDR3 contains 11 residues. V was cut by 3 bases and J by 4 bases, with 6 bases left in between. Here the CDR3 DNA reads TGCAGCGTTGACGGAGGCTATGGCTACACCTTC. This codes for CSVDGGYGYTF.

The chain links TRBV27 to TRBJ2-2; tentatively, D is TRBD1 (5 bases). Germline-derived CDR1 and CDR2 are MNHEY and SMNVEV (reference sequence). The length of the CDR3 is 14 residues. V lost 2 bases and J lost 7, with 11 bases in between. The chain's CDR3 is CASSLRQIIGELFF. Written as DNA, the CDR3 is TGTGCCAGCAGTTTACGACAGATCATCGGGGAGCTGTTTTTT.

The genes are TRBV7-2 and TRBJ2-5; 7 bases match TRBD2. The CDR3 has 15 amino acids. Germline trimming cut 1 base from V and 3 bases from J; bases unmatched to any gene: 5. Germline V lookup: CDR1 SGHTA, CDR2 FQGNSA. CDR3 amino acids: CASSLGLSGKETQYF. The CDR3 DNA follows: TGTGCCAGCAGCTTAGGGCTCAGCGGGAAAGAGACCCAGTACTTC.

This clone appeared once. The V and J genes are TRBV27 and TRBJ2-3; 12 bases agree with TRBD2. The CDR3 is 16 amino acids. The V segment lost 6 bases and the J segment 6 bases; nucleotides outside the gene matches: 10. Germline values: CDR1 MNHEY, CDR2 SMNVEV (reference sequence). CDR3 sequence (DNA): TGTGCCAGCAGCCCCCTCCTAGCGGGGGGGCCCGATACGCAGTATTTT. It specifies CASSPLLAGGPDTQYF.

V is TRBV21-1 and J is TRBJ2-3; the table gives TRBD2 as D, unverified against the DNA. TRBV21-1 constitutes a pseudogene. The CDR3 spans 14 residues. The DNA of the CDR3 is TGTGCCAGCAGAAGCGGGAGGGTGGCAGATACGCAGTATTTT. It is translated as CASRSGRVADTQYF.

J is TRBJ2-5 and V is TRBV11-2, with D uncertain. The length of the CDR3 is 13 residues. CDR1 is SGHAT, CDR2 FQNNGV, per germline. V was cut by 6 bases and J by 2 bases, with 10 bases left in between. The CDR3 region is CASSFYEQETQYF. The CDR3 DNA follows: TGTGCCAGCAGTTTTTATGAGCAAGAGACCCAGTACTTC.

The CDR3, as DNA: TGCGCCAGCAGCCCACAGGAACCCCTAGAAGCCGGGGAGCTGTTTTTT. It translates to CASSPQEPLEAGELFF. The chain combines TRBV4-3 with TRBJ2-2; D possibly corresponds to TRBD1 (5 bases). This CDR3 is built from 16 residues. V was shortened by 4 bases and J by 6 bases, with 18 bases between the two germline ends. CDR1 is LGHNA and CDR2 is YSLEER in the germline V gene.

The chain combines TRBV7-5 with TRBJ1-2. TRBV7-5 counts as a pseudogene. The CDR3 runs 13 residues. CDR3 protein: CASSSGLGYGYTF. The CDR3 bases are TGTGCCAGCAGCTCAGGACTCGGCTATGGCTACACCTTC.

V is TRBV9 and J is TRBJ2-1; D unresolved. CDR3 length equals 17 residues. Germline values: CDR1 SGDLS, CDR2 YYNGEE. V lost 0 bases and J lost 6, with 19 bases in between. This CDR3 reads CASSVVGYEAPGNEQFF. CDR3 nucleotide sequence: TGTGCCAGCAGCGTAGTTGGCTATGAGGCCCCCGGCAATGAGCAGTTCTTC.

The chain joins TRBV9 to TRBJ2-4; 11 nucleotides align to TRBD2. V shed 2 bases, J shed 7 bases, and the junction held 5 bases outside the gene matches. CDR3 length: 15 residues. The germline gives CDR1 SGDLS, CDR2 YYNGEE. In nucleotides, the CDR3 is TGTGCCAGCAGCGTTAGCGGGAGGGCCGGTAACATTCAGTACTTC. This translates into CASSVSGRAGNIQYF.

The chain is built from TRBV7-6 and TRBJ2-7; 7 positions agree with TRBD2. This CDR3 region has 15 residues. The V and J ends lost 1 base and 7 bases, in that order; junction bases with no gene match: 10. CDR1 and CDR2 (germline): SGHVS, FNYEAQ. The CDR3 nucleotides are TGTGCCAGCAGCTTAGGGGGAGCGGGGTCCGGGGAGCAGTACTTC. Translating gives CASSLGGAGSGEQYF.

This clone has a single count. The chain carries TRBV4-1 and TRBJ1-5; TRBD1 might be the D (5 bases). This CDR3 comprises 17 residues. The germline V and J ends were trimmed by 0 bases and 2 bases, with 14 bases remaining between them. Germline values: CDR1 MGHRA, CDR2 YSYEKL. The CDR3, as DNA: TGCGCCAGCAGCCAAGATAGGGCAGGGTCAGGCAATCAGCCCCAGCATTTT. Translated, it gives CASSQDRAGSGNQPQHF.

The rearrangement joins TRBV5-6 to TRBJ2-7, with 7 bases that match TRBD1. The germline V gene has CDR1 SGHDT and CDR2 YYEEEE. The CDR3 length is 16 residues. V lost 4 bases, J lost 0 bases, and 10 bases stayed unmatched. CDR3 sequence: CASSAPPGQHSYEQYF. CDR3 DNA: TGTGCCAGCAGCGCCCCACCGGGACAGCACTCCTACGAGCAGTACTTC.

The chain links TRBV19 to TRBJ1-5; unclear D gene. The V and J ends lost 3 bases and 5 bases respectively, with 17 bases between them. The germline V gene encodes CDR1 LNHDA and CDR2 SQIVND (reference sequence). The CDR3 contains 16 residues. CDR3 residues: CASSIGIRGYYQPQHF. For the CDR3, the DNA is TGTGCCAGTAGTATTGGAATCCGAGGGTATTATCAGCCCCAGCATTTT.

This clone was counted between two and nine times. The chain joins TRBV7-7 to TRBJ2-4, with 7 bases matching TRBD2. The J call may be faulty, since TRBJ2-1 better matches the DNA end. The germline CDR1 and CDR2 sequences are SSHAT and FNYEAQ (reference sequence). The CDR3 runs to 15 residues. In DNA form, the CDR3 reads TGTGCCAGCAGCGAAGGCCTAGCGGCCTACAATGAGCAGTTCTTC. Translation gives CASSEGLAAYNEQFF.

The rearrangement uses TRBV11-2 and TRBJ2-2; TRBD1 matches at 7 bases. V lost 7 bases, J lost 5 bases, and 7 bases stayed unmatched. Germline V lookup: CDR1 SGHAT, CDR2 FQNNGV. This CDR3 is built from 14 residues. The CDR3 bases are TGTGCCAGCACCCAGACAGGGCGAACCGGGGAGCTGTTTTTT. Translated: CASTQTGRTGELFF.

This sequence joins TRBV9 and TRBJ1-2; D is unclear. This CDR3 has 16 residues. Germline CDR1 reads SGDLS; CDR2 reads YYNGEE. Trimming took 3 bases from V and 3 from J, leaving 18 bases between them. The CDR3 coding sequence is TGTGCCAGCAGCGCCTCCGGGAGCTACTTTGACTATGGCTACACCTTC. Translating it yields CASSASGSYFDYGYTF.

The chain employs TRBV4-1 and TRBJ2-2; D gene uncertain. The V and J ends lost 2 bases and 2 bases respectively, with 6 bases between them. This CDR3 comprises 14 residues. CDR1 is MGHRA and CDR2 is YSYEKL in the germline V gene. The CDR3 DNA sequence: TGCGCCAGCAGCCAACATAGTAACACCGGGGAGCTGTTTTTT. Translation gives CASSQHSNTGELFF.

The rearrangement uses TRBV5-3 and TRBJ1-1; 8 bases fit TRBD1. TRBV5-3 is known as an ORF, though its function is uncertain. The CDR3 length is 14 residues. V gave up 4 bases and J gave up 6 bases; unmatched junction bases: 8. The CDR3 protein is CARSNTGGLAEAFF. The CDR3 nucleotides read TGTGCCAGAAGCAACACAGGGGGGCTAGCTGAAGCTTTCTTT.

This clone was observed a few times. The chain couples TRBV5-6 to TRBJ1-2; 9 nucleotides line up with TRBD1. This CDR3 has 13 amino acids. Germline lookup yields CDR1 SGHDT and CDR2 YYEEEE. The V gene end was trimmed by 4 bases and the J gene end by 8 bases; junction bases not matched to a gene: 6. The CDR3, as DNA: TGTGCCAGCAGCCTCTGGACAGGGGACGGCTACACCTTC. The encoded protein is CASSLWTGDGYTF.

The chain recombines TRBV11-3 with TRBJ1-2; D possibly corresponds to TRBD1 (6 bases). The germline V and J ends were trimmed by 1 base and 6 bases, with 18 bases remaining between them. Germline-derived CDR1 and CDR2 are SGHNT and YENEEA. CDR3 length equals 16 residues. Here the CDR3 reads CASSLVGQGRDNGYTF. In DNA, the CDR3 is TGTGCCAGCAGCTTAGTGGGCCAGGGTAGGGACAATGGCTACACCTTC.

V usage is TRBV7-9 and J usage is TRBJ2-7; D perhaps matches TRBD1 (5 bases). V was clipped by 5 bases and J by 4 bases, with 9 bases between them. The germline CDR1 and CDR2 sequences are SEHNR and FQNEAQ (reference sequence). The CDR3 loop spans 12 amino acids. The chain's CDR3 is CASSTGSYEQYF. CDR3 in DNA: TGTGCCAGCAGCACAGGCAGTTACGAGCAGTACTTC.

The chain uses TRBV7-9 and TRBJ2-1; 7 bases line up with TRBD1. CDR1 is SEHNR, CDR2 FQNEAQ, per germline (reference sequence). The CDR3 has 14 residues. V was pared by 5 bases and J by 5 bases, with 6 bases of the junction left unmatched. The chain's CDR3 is CASSARDRDNEQFF. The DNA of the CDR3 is TGTGCCAGCAGCGCCCGGGACAGAGACAATGAGCAGTTCTTC.

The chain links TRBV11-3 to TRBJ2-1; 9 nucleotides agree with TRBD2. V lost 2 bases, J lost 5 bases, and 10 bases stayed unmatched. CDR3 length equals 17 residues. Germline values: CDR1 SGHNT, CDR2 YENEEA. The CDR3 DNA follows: TGTGCCAGCAGCTTATATCGTAGCGGGAGCCACCACAATGAGCAGTTCTTC. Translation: CASSLYRSGSHHNEQFF.

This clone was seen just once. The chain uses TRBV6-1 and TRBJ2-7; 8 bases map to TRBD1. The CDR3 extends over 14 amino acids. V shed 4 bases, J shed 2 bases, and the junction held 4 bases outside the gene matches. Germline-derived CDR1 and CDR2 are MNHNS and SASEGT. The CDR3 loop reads CASSGGTGTYEQYF. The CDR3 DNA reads TGTGCCAGCAGTGGCGGGACAGGTACCTACGAGCAGTACTTC.

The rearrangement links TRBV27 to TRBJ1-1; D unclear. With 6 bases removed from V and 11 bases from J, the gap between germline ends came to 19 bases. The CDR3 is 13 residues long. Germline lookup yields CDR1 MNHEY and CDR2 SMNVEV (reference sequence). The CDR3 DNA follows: TGTGCCAGCAGCTCTACGCTCGAGGAGGAGGCTTTCTTT. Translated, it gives CASSSTLEEEAFF.